This is a list of T cell receptor delta chains from one sample in a study of gamma-delta T cells after stem cell transplantation. TCRdb made new clone calls on the RT-PCR reads using CATT. The sample includes roughly 3,000 delta-chain clones, around 3.1% of them seen just once. The sample consisted of gamma-delta T cells. These receptors were taken from a human donor. It is not recorded whose cells these are; they may come from a transplant donor. Both conserved end residues are part of each CDR3. A D gene is named only where the DNA matches it firmly. Size tells how often a clone was seen (once, few, many) or the class of an expanded clone, and some rows leave it out.

>TRDJ1|TRDD3|TRDV2|few
CACDPLGGTYTDKLIF
TGTGCCTGTGACCCACTGGGGGGCACCTACACCGATAAACTCATCTTT
>TRDJ1|TRDD2|TRDV2|medium-sized
CACDSPFLPGSYTDKLIF
TGTGCCTGTGACTCCCCCTTCCTACCGGGATCCTACACCGATAAACTCATCTTT
>TRDJ1|.|TRDV1|.
CALGEPILPTGGYTDKLTF
TGTGCTCTTGGGGAACCCATCCTTCCTACTGGGGGTTACACCGATAAACTCACCTTT
>TRDJ1|.|TRDV2|medium-sized
CACDTLEVGDKLIF
TGTGCCTGTGACACCCTGGAAGTGGGCGATAAACTCATCTTT
>TRDJ1|TRDD3|TRDV2|medium-sized
CACDTLILGDTGGADKLIF
TGTGCCTGTGACACCCTAATACTGGGGGATACCGGAGGGGCCGATAAACTCATCTTT
>TRDJ1|TRDD3|TRDV2|few
CACDILTGGYDTKGYTDKLIF
TGTGCCTGTGACATTCTCACTGGGGGATACGACACGAAGGGGTACACCGATAAACTCATCTTT
>TRDJ1|TRDD3|TRDV1|medium-sized
CALGELVPTWGILLNTDKLIF
TGTGCTCTTGGGGAACTAGTCCCTACGTGGGGGATCTTGCTGAATACCGATAAACTCATCTTT
>TRDJ1|TRDD3|TRDV2|few
CACDSVLGESYTDKLIF
TGTGCCTGTGACTCGGTACTGGGGGAAAGCTACACCGATAAACTCATCTTT
>TRDJ1|TRDD3|TRDV2|medium-sized
CACDTVGGYADKLIF
TGTGCCTGTGACACCGTTGGGGGATACGCCGATAAACTCATCTTT
>TRDJ1|TRDD3|TRDV2|medium-sized
CACDTVNGGSPGDKLIF
TGTGCCTGTGACACCGTAAACGGGGGATCCCCCGGCGATAAACTCATCTTT
>TRDJ1|TRDD3|TRDV1|few
CALGEFPSVRTGGYAELIF
TGTGCTCTTGGGGAATTCCCCAGCGTCCGTACTGGGGGATACGCCGAACTCATCTTT
>TRDJ1|TRDD3|TRDV1|.
CALVGHSNWGLIYTDKPIF
TGTGCTCTTGTGGGGCATTCCAACTGGGGGTTGATATACACCGATAAACCCATCTTT
>TRDJ1|TRDD3|TRDV2|medium-sized
CACDTLKSGELLGDTDKLIF
TGTGCCTGTGACACCCTAAAGAGCGGAGAGTTACTGGGGGATACCGATAAACTCATCTTT
>TRDJ1|TRDD3|TRDV2|few
CACDALLGDTGGTDKLIF
TGTGCCTGTGACGCGCTACTGGGGGATACGGGCGGCACCGATAAACTCATCTTT
>TRDJ1|TRDD3|TRDV2|.
CACDTLQLGDTDKLIF
TGTGCCTGTGACACGCTACAACTGGGGGACACCGATAAACTCATCTTT
>TRDJ1|TRDD3|TRDV2|medium-sized
CACDTVLTGGYAGDTDKLIF
TGTGCCTGTGACACCGTACTTACTGGGGGATACGCTGGCGATACCGATAAACTCATCTTT
>TRDJ1|TRDD3|TRDV3|medium-sized
CAFGGTGGPYLYTDKLIF
TGTGCCTTTGGGGGTACTGGGGGCCCTTACCTCTACACCGATAAACTCATCTTT
>TRDJ1|TRDD3|TRDV2|medium-sized
CACQPLRGTGGQSYTDKLIF
TGTGCCTGTCAACCCCTAAGGGGAACTGGGGGCCAATCGTACACCGATAAACTCATCTTT
>TRDJ2|TRDD3|TRDV2|large
CACDTLETGGPFRAQLFF
TGTGCCTGTGACACGTTGGAGACTGGGGGTCCTTTTAGAGCACAACTCTTCTTT
>TRDJ1|TRDD3|TRDV1|.
CALGELWETYWGDTRADKLIF
TGTGCTCTTGGGGAACTATGGGAGACCTACTGGGGGGATACGCGGGCCGATAAACTCATCTTT
>TRDJ1|TRDD2|TRDV2|medium-sized
CACDDLPTQGLLGDKLIF
TGTGCCTGTGACGACCTTCCTACTCAAGGCTTACTGGGGGATAAACTCATCTTT
>TRDJ1|TRDD3|TRDV2|few
CACDPLLTGDTSTDKLIF
TGTGCCTGTGACCCTCTCTTGACGGGGGATACGAGCACCGATAAACTCATCTTT
>TRDJ1|.|TRDV2|medium-sized
CACDTLGFTDKLIF
TGTGCCTGTGACACGCTGGGGTTCACCGATAAACTCATCTTT
>TRDJ1|.|TRDV2|.
CACDAVVAPPIDTDKLIF
TGTGCCTGTGACGCCGTAGTCGCGCCCCCCATCGACACCGATAAACTCATCTTT
>TRDJ1|TRDD3|TRDV2|medium-sized
CACDPLTTGGPTRIIDKLIF
TGTGCCTGTGACCCACTTACTACTGGGGGACCAACCCGCATTATCGATAAACTCATCTTT
>TRDJ1|.|TRDV2|medium-sized
CACDTLLHPGEGLHKLIF
TGTGCCTGTGACACTCTCCTGCACCCGGGCGAGGGTCTTCATAAACTCATCTTT
>TRDJ1|TRDD3|TRDV2|.
CACDTLGDTGTDKLIF
TGTGCCTGTGACACTCTGGGGGATACGGGCACCGATAAACTCATCTTT
>TRDJ1|TRDD3|TRDV2|few
CACDLLGDTRADKLIF
TGTGCCTGTGACTTGCTGGGGGATACGCGGGCCGATAAACTCATCTTT